This T cell receptor (beta chain) was profiled in a study of T and B cells in COVID-19 patients. Blood genomic DNA input for TRB amplification was 250-500 ng. BIOMED2 TRB-A/B primer pools were used in multiplex TRB PCR. TCRdb analysed the multiplex PCR reads with MiXCR anew, one entry per CDR3 protein. The table has around 8,400 distinct CDR3 sequences, roughly 30% seen once. Study-wide results and caveats: Patients with COVID-19 reportedly showed strongly skewed T cell receptor beta variable and joining gene usage.

Note on this clonotype: Its specificity is not known.

Sequencing used blood. The clonotype originates from a human donor who had recovered from COVID-19.

CDR3 sequence: CASSSSGVNTGELFF. CDR3 coding DNA: TGTGCCAGCAGTTCTAGCGGGGTGAACACCGGGGAGCTGTTTTTT. The V call is TRBV27, the J call TRBJ2-2, with TRBD2 matching over 9 bases. This CDR3 comprises 15 residues. Trimming removed 4 bases from V and 1 base from J; junction bases left unmatched: 1. Germline loops: CDR1 MNHEY, CDR2 SMNVEV (reference sequence).